The 6 T cell receptor beta chains below come from one sample, sequenced in a study of blood T cell repertoires in COVID-19. Profiling relied on immunoSEQ multiplex PCR, and the TCRdb table lists in-frame clones only, not all of them. The table has about 100,000 clones, around 90% seen once. What was sequenced was peripheral blood. Receptors originate from a man aged 50 or older with active or convalescent COVID-19.

The chain uses TRBV6-5 and TRBJ2-7; TRBD2 is a possible D gene (7 bases). Germline CDR1 MNHEY, CDR2 SVGAGI. There are 14 residues in the CDR3. The V end was cut by 7 bases, the J end by 0 bases, with 13 bases between. CDR3 bases: TGTGCCAGCAAGGGGGGGACGGGCTCCTACGAGCAGTACTTC. Its protein is CASKGGTGSYEQYF.

This clone was seen once. The gene calls are TRBV7-2 and TRBJ2-7, with D unclear. The CDR3 consists of 15 residues. V lost 1 base to trimming and J lost 6 bases, with 16 bases between them. The V gene's germline CDR1 is SGHTA and CDR2 FQGNSA. The CDR3 protein is CASSLDVPGLGEQYF. CDR3 bases: TGTGCCAGCAGCTTAGATGTCCCAGGTTTGGGCGAGCAGTACTTC. The full variable domain, completed using reference TRBV7-2 and TRBJ2-7, is GAGVSQSPSNKVTEKGKDVELRCDPISGHTALYWYRQSLGQGLEFLIYFQGNSAPDKSGLPSDRFSAERTGGSVSTLTIQRTQQEDSAVYLCASSLDVPGLGEQYFGPGTRLTVT.

This clone has just one count. CDR3: CASSQGSTGRSPLHF. CDR3 DNA sequence: TGTGCCAGTAGCCAGGGGAGCACAGGGAGATCACCCCTCCACTTT. V is TRBV19 and J is TRBJ1-6, with a weak D call TRBD1 (6 bases). Trimming took off 6 bases at V and 10 bases at J, with 19 bases between the two ends. CDR1 is LNHDA, CDR2 SQIVND, per germline (reference sequence). The CDR3 loop spans 15 amino acids.

The chain is built from TRBV5-4 and TRBJ2-7; 14 bases align to TRBD2. CDR3 length equals 15 residues. Per the germline V gene, CDR1 is SGHNT and CDR2 is YYREEE (reference sequence). V lost 4 bases to trimming and J lost 7 bases; unmatched junction nucleotides: 7. CDR3 sequence: CASSLTSGGAREQYV. The CDR3 bases are TGTGCCAGCAGCCTGACTAGCGGGGGGGCCCGGGAGCAGTACGTC.

This chain's CDR3 is CASSFPHGETQYF. CDR3 DNA: TGTGCCAGCAGCTTCCCTCACGGGGAGACCCAGTACTTC. The rearrangement uses TRBV5-4 and TRBJ2-5; no reliable D call. Germline V gene sequence: CDR1 SGHNT, CDR2 YYREEE (reference sequence). Deletions cut 2 bases from V and 5 bases from J, with 10 bases between. The CDR3 is 13 residues long. Together with reference TRBV5-4 and TRBJ2-5, the CDR3 gives the full variable domain: ETGVTQSPTHLIKTRGQQVTLRCSSQSGHNTVSWYQQALGQGPQFIFQYYREEENGRGNFPPRFSGLQFPNYSSELNVNALELDDSALYLCASSFPHGETQYFGPGTRLLVL.

The chain couples TRBV7-2 to TRBJ2-7, with D possibly being TRBD1 (6 bases). Trimming removed 2 bases at V and 0 bases at J, with 11 bases between. The CDR3 spans 15 residues. CDR1 SGHTA and CDR2 FQGNSA come from the germline V gene. The CDR3 region has the DNA TGTGCCAGCAGCTTAATAGGGGGAAGCTCCTACGAGCAGTACTTC. Amino acid sequence: CASSLIGGSSYEQYF.